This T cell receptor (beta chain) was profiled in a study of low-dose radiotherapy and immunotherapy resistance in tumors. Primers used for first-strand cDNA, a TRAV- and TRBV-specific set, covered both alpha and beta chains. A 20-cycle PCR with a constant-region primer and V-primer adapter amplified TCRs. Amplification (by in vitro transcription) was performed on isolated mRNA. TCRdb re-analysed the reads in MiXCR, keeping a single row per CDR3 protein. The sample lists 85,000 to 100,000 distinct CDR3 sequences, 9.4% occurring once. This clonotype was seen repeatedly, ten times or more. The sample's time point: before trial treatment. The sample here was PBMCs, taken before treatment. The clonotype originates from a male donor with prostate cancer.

In DNA form, the CDR3 reads TGCGCCAGCAGCTTGGTAGGGGGGCCCTTGGACGAGCAGTACTTC. As protein: CASSLVGGPLDEQYF. V is TRBV5-1 and J is TRBJ2-7, with D perhaps matching TRBD1 or TRBD2 (6 bases each). The CDR3 is made up of 15 amino acids. V lost 0 bases to trimming and J lost 5 bases, with 15 bases between them. Germline lookup yields CDR1 SGHRS and CDR2 YFSETQ.